The rows below give T cell receptor beta chains drawn from one sample of a study of blood T cell repertoires in COVID-19. TCRdb's copy holds only in-frame clones and misses some; the assay was immunoSEQ multiplex PCR. The sample contains about 250,000 clones, approximately 90% of which appear only once. The source material was PBMCs or T cells enriched from blood (not recorded which). The source is a man aged 35 to 55 who had recovered from COVID-19. The CDR3 runs from the conserved cysteine through the conserved F or W. The D gene is left open where the match is weak. Clone size is given for some rows only: seen once, a few or many times, or a class if the clone is expanded.

size,J,V,D,CDR3,DNA
.,TRBJ1-1,TRBV2,.,CASSEGLLNTEAFF,TGTGCCAGCAGTGAGGGACTCCTGAACACTGAAGCTTTCTTT
.,TRBJ1-5,TRBV28,.,CASSLMAGVFNQPQHF,TGTGCCAGCAGTTTAATGGCGGGGGTTTTCAATCAGCCCCAGCATTTT
.,TRBJ2-5,TRBV4-1,.,CASSQNLAIQETQYF,TGCGCCAGCAGCCAGAACTTAGCAATTCAAGAGACCCAGTACTTC
.,TRBJ2-2,TRBV27,TRBD1,CASNDRGRTGELFF,TGTGCCAGCAACGACAGGGGTCGGACCGGGGAGCTGTTTTTT
.,TRBJ2-7,TRBV9,TRBD2,CASSAQEGLAGGRYEQYF,TGTGCCAGCAGCGCCCAGGAGGGACTAGCGGGGGGTCGCTACGAGCAGTACTTC
.,TRBJ1-4,TRBV30,.,CAWAFGGNEKLFF,TGTGCCTGGGCTTTCGGCGGAAATGAAAAACTGTTTTTT
.,TRBJ2-7,TRBV21-1,.,CASSWTSGSSHEQYF,TGTGCCAGCAGCTGGACTAGCGGGAGTAGCCACGAGCAGTACTTC
few,TRBJ2-7,TRBV6-5,TRBD1,CASADRGYEQYF,TGTGCCAGCGCCGACAGGGGCTACGAGCAGTACTTC
.,TRBJ2-3,TRBV7-9,TRBD2,CASTPRAGDGSGTDTQYF,TGTGCCAGCACCCCACGGGCGGGAGATGGATCAGGGACAGATACGCAGTATTTT
.,TRBJ1-5,TRBV10-1,.,CASSETGSLYSNQPQHF,TGCGCCAGCAGTGAGACAGGGAGCCTTTATAGCAATCAGCCCCAGCATTTT
once,TRBJ2-4,TRBV30,.,CAYLTGTKNIQYF,TGTGCCTACCTAACAGGGACCAAAAACATTCAGTACTTC
.,TRBJ1-2,TRBV7-9,TRBD1,CASSLLGQDYGYTF,TGTGCCAGCAGCTTACTTGGACAGGATTATGGCTACACCTTC
.,TRBJ1-6,TRBV5-1,TRBD1,CASSWDRSYNSPLHF,TGCGCCAGCAGCTGGGACAGGTCGTATAATTCACCCCTCCACTTT
.,TRBJ2-5,TRBV4-1,.,CASSHPGSGGETQYF,TGCGCCAGCAGCCACCCCGGGAGCGGTGGTGAGACCCAGTACTTC
.,TRBJ1-4,TRBV5-4,TRBD1,CASSLQGAEKLFF,TGTGCCAGCAGCTTACAGGGGGCGGAAAAACTGTTTTTT
.,TRBJ1-5,TRBV10-2,TRBD1,CASNGQGGSNQPQHF,TGCGCCAGCAACGGACAGGGGGGGAGCAATCAGCCCCAGCATTTT
.,TRBJ1-2,TRBV4-3,.,CASSQDWRVGGYTF,TGCGCCAGCAGCCAAGATTGGCGGGTGGGTGGCTACACCTTC
.,TRBJ2-5,TRBV9,.,CASSSPSRGYQETQYF,TGTGCCAGCAGCTCTCCCTCGAGGGGGTACCAAGAGACCCAGTACTTC
.,TRBJ2-7,TRBV28,.,CASSRPWGLDEQYF,TGTGCCAGCAGCCGGCCCTGGGGCCTTGACGAGCAGTACTTC
.,TRBJ1-6,TRBV7-2,TRBD1,CASSTDRGPSPLHF,TGTGCCAGCAGCACGGACAGGGGGCCTTCACCCCTCCACTTT
.,TRBJ2-2,TRBV5-1,.,CASSLGTTNTGELFF,TGCGCCAGCAGCTTGGGAACTACTAACACCGGGGAGCTGTTTTTT
.,TRBJ2-7,TRBV4-1,TRBD2,CASSQRLAGLGEQYF,TGCGCCAGCAGCCAAAGACTAGCGGGATTGGGCGAGCAGTACTTC
.,TRBJ1-2,TRBV5-1,.,CASSPARDTSLYGYTF,TGCGCCAGCAGCCCAGCCCGGGACACATCGTTATATGGCTACACCTTC
.,TRBJ2-1,TRBV9,.,CASSGGLGSYNEQFF,TGTGCCAGCAGCGGGGGCCTCGGCTCCTACAATGAGCAGTTCTTC
.,TRBJ2-1,TRBV7-2,.,CASSSGRGGHSYNEQFF,TGTGCCAGCAGCTCGGGTCGCGGGGGACACTCCTACAATGAGCAGTTCTTC
.,TRBJ1-1,TRBV7-9,.,CASTLQGTEAFF,TGTGCCAGCACCCTCCAGGGAACTGAAGCTTTCTTT
.,TRBJ1-2,TRBV18,.,CASSPFAQGHDSGYGYTF,TGTGCCAGCTCACCATTCGCGCAGGGGCACGACTCGGGCTATGGCTACACCTTC
once,TRBJ2-2,TRBV5-8,.,CASSFRVIDTGELFF,TGTGCCAGCAGTTTCAGGGTAATCGACACCGGGGAGCTGTTTTTT
.,TRBJ1-4,TRBV5-4,TRBD1,CASSPDRDEKLFF,TGTGCCAGCAGCCCAGACAGGGATGAAAAACTGTTTTTT
.,TRBJ2-1,TRBV10-3,TRBD2,CAISPGLANTEQFF,TGTGCCATCAGCCCGGGACTAGCTAATACTGAGCAGTTCTTC
.,TRBJ2-2,TRBV6-5,.,CASRVQTGELFF,TGTGCCAGCAGAGTACAAACCGGGGAGCTGTTTTTT
once,TRBJ1-5,TRBV19,TRBD1,CASSGTGGQPQHF,TGTGCCAGTAGCGGGACAGGAGGTCAGCCCCAGCATTTT
few,TRBJ2-2,TRBV28,.,CASRLPLADTGELFF,TGTGCCAGCAGGCTACCCCTAGCAGACACCGGGGAGCTGTTTTTT
.,TRBJ1-3,TRBV10-3,TRBD1,CAITGQGPGNTIYF,TGTGCCATCACCGGACAGGGCCCTGGAAACACCATATATTTT
.,TRBJ2-5,TRBV6-5,TRBD1,CASRHRGQETQYF,TGTGCCAGCAGGCACAGGGGTCAAGAGACCCAGTACTTC
.,TRBJ1-1,TRBV11-1,.,CASSPLANTEAFF,TGTGCCAGCAGCCCTTTGGCCAACACTGAAGCTTTCTTT
.,TRBJ1-4,TRBV4-1,.,CASGGQATATNEKLFF,TGCGCCAGCGGAGGGCAGGCTACTGCAACTAATGAAAAACTGTTTTTT
.,TRBJ1-2,TRBV5-5,TRBD1,CASSLAVGTGGFGYTF,TGTGCCAGCAGCTTGGCGGTAGGTACAGGGGGCTTTGGCTACACCTTC
.,TRBJ1-1,TRBV27,.,CASSLLGARGMNTEAFF,TGTGCCAGCAGTTTATTGGGGGCAAGGGGGATGAACACTGAAGCTTTCTTT
.,TRBJ1-2,TRBV7-9,TRBD1,CASTPGQGDFYGYTF,TGTGCCAGCACCCCGGGACAGGGGGACTTTTATGGCTACACCTTC
once,TRBJ2-2,TRBV5-1,.,CASSGNSGYTGELFF,TGCGCCAGCAGCGGAAATAGCGGTTACACCGGGGAGCTGTTTTTT
.,TRBJ2-7,TRBV27,.,CASSSWTGNYEQYF,TGTGCCAGCAGTTCCTGGACGGGAAACTACGAGCAGTACTTC
.,TRBJ1-1,TRBV6-5,.,CASGRGGNTEAFF,TGTGCCAGCGGAAGAGGGGGAAACACTGAAGCTTTCTTT
.,TRBJ2-7,TRBV15,TRBD2,CATSAPGGYEQYF,TGTGCCACCAGCGCCCCGGGGGGCTACGAGCAGTACTTC
.,TRBJ2-2,TRBV2,TRBD1,CASSGQGTGELFF,TGTGCCAGCAGTGGACAGGGGACCGGGGAGCTGTTTTTT
.,TRBJ2-3,TRBV4-2,TRBD2,CASSQGGNGGADTQYF,TGTGCCAGCAGCCAAGGAGGGAACGGGGGGGCAGATACGCAGTATTTT